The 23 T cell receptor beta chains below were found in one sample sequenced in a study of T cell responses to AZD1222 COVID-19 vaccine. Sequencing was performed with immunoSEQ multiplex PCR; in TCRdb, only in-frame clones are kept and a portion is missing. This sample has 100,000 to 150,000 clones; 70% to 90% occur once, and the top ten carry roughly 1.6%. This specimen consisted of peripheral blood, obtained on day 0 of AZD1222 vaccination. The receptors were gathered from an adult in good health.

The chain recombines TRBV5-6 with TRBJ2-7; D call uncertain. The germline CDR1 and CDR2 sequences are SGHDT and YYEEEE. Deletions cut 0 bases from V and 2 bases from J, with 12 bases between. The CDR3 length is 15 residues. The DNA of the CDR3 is TGTGCCAGCAGCTTGGAAGGAATGGTAACCTACGAGCAGTACTTC. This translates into CASSLEGMVTYEQYF.

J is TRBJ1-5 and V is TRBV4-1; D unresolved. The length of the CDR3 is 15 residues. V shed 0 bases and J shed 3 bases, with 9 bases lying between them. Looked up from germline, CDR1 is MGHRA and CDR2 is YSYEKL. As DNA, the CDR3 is TGCGCCAGCAGCCAAGATGGAGGGCACAATCAGCCCCAGCATTTT. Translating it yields CASSQDGGHNQPQHF.

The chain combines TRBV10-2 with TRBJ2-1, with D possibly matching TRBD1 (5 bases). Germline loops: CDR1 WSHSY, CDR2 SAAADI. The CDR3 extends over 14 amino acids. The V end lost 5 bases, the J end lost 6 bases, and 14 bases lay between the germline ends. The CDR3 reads CASSQQGWSNEQFF. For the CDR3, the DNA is TGCGCCAGCAGTCAGCAGGGTTGGTCCAATGAGCAGTTCTTC.

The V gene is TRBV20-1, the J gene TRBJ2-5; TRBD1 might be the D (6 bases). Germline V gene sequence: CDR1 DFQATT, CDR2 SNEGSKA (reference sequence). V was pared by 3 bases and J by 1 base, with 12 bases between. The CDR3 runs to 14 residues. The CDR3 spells CSASLGARQETQYF. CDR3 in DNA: TGCAGTGCTAGTCTGGGGGCGCGCCAAGAGACCCAGTACTTC.

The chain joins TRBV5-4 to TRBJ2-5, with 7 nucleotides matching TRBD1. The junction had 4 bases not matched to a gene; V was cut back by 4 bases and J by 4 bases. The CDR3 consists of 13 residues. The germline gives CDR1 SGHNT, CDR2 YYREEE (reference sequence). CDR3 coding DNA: TGTGCCAGCAGCCAGGGGGTGACAGAGACCCAGTACTTC. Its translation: CASSQGVTETQYF.

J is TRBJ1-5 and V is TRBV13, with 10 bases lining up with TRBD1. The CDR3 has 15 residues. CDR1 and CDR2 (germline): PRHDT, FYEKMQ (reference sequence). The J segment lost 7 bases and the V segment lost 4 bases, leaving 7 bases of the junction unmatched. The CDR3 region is CASSSLGQGEQPQHF. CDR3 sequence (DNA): TGTGCCAGCAGCTCACTCGGACAGGGGGAACAGCCCCAGCATTTT.

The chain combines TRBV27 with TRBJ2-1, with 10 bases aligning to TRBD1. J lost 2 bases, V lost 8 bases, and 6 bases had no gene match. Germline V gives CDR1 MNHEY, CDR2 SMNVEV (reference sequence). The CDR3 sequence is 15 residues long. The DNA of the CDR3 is TGTGCCAGCGAACCCGGGACAGGGGCCTACAATGAGCAGTTCTTC. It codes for CASEPGTGAYNEQFF.

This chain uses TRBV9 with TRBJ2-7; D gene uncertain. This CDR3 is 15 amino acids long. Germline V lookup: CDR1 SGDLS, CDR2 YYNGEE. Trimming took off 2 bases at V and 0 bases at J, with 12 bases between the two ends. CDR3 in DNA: TGTGCCAGCAGCGTTTTGTCCAGCAGCTCCTACGAGCAGTACTTC. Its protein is CASSVLSSSSYEQYF.

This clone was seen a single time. CDR3: CATLPQGAVNSPLHF. The CDR3 DNA sequence: TGTGCCACCCTACCCCAGGGGGCTGTTAATTCACCCCTCCACTTT. This chain uses TRBV11-2 with TRBJ1-6; 8 nucleotides match TRBD1. Germline V lookup: CDR1 SGHAT, CDR2 FQNNGV. Trimming removed 10 bases from V and 6 bases from J; junction bases left unmatched: 11. The CDR3 contains 15 residues.

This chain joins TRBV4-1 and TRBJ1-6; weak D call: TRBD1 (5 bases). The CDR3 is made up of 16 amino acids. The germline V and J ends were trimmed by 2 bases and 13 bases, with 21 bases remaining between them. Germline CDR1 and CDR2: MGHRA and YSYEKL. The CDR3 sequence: CASSQLLDIKRFPLHF. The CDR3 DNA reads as TGCGCCAGCAGCCAACTCCTGGACATAAAGAGATTTCCCCTCCACTTT.

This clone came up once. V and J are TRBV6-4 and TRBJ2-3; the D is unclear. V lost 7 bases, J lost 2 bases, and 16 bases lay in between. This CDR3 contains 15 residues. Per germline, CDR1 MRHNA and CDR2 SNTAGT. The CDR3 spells CASNSGPDSTDTQYF. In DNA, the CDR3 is TGTGCCAGCAATTCCGGTCCAGACTCCACAGATACGCAGTATTTT.

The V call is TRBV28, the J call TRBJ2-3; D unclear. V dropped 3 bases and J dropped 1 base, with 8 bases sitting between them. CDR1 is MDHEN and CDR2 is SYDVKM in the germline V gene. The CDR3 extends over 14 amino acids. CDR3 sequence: CASSFWWGTDTQYF. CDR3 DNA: TGTGCCAGCAGTTTCTGGTGGGGCACAGATACGCAGTATTTT.

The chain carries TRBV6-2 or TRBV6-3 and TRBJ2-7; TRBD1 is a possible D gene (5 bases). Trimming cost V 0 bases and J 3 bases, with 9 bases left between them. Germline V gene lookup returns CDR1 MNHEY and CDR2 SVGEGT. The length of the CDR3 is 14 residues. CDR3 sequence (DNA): TGTGCCAGCAGTTACTCGCCCGACAGCTACGAGCAGTACTTC. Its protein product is CASSYSPDSYEQYF.

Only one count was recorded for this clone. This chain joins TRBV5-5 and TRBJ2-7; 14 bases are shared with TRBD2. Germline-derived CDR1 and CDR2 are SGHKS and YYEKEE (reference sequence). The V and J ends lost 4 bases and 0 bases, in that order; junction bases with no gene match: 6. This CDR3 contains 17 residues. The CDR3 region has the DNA TGTGCCAGCAGCCATGGACTAGCGGGAGGTCACTCCTACGAGCAGTACTTC. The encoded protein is CASSHGLAGGHSYEQYF.

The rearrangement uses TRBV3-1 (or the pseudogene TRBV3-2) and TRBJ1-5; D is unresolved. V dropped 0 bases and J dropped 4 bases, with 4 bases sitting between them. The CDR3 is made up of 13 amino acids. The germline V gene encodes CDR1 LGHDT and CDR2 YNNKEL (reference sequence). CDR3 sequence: CASSQELNQPQHF. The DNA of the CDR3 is TGTGCCAGCAGCCAAGAGTTGAATCAGCCCCAGCATTTT.

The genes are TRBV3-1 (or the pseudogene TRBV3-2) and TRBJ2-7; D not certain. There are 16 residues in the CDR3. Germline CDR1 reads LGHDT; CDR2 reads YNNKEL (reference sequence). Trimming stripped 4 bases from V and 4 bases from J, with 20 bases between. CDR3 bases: TGTGCCAGCAGCCTCGGCCTGGACCCTTTCAATTACGAGCAGTACTTC. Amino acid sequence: CASSLGLDPFNYEQYF.

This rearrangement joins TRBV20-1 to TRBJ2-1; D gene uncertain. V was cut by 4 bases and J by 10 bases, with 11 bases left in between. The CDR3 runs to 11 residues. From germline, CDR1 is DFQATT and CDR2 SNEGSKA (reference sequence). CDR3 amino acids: CSATYPREQFF. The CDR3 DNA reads TGCAGTGCTACTTACCCCCGCGAGCAGTTCTTC.

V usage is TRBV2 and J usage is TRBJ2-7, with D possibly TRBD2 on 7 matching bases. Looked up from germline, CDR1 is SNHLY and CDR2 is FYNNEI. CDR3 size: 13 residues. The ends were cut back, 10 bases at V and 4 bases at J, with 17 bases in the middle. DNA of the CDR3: TGTGCCACTGGGGAGGGGGACGCATACGAGCAGTACTTC. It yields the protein CATGEGDAYEQYF.

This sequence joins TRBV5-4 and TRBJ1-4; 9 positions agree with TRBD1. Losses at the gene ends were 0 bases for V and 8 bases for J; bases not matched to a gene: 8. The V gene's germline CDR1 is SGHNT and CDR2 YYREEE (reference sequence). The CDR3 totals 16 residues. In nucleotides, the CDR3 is TGTGCCAGCAGCTTGGCCCCTGGACAGGGGAGGGAAAAACTGTTTTTT. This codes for CASSLAPGQGREKLFF. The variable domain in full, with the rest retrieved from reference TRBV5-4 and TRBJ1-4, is ETGVTQSPTHLIKTRGQQVTLRCSSQSGHNTVSWYQQALGQGPQFIFQYYREEENGRGNFPPRFSGLQFPNYSSELNVNALELDDSALYLCASSLAPGQGREKLFFGSGTQLSVL.

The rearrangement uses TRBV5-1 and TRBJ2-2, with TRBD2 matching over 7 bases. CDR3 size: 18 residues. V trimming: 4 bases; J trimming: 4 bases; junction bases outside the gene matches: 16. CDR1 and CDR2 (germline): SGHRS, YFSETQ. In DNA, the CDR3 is TGCGCCAGCAGCCAGGGAGGTGGCGGGAGCCGGGGCACCGGGGAGCTGTTTTTT. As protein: CASSQGGGGSRGTGELFF.

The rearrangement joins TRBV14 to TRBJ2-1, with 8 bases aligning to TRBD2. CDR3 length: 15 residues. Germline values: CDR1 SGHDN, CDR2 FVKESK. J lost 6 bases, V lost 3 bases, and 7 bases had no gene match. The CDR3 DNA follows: TGTGCCAGCAGCCATGACCCCGGACTAGCCAATGAGCAGTTCTTC. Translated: CASSHDPGLANEQFF.

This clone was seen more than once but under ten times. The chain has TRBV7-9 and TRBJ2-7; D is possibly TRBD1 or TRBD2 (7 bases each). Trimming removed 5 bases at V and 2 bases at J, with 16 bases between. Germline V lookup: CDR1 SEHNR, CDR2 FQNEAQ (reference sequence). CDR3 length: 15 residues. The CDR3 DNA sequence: TGTGCCAGCAGCGATCGACAGGGACTAACCTACGAGCAGTACTTC. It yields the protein CASSDRQGLTYEQYF.

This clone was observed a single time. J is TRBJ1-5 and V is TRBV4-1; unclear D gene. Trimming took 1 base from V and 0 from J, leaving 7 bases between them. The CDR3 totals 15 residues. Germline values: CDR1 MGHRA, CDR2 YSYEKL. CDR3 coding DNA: TGCGCCAGCAGCCAAGTCCCCGGTAGCAATCAGCCCCAGCATTTT. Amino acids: CASSQVPGSNQPQHF.